This is a list of T cell receptor beta chains from one sample in a study of beta chain features in type 1 diabetes. Produced via immunoSEQ multiplex PCR; TCRdb's table is partial and in-frame only. This table holds under 300,000 clones, approximately 16% found once. Material: naive CD4+ T cells from blood. The receptors originated from a man under 40 with type 1 diabetes. CDR3s include the opening cysteine and the closing phenylalanine or tryptophan. A D gene is named only where the DNA matches it firmly. Clone size is stated in some rows and not others, as once, few, many or a class when expanded.

J gene	D gene	V gene	clone size	CDR3 protein	CDR3 DNA
TRBJ2-7	TRBD2	TRBV7-2	-	CASSLYPPGLAGTYEQYF	TGTGCCAGCAGCTTATATCCCCCAGGACTAGCGGGTACCTACGAGCAGTACTTC
TRBJ2-3	-	TRBV2	few	CASSRSTDTQYF	TGTGCCAGCAGTCGTAGCACAGATACGCAGTATTTT
TRBJ2-3	-	TRBV28	-	CASRWDPGDTQYF	TGTGCCAGCAGGTGGGACCCCGGGGATACGCAGTATTTT
TRBJ2-1	TRBD2	TRBV5-1	few	CASSLVASGDNEQFF	TGCGCCAGCAGCCTGGTGGCTAGCGGAGACAATGAGCAGTTCTTC
TRBJ2-2	-	TRBV29-1	few	CSVGRDTSNTGELFF	TGCAGCGTTGGCCGGGACACATCGAACACCGGGGAGCTGTTTTTT
TRBJ1-5	TRBD1	TRBV2	-	CASSEESGGQPQHF	TGTGCCAGCAGTGAAGAGTCAGGGGGGCAGCCCCAGCATTTT
TRBJ1-5	-	TRBV29-1	-	CSVGQGRNQPQHF	TGCAGCGTTGGCCAGGGACGCAATCAGCCCCAGCATTTT
TRBJ2-4	-	TRBV7-2	few	CASSLERLAKNIQYF	TGTGCCAGCAGCTTAGAACGGTTAGCCAAAAACATTCAGTACTTC
TRBJ2-1	-	TRBV4-3	-	CASSQRRAYNEQFF	TGCGCCAGCAGCCAAAGGCGCGCTTACAATGAGCAGTTCTTC
TRBJ2-5	-	TRBV7-2	-	CASGGTAETQYF	TGTGCCAGCGGAGGGACAGCAGAGACCCAGTACTTC
TRBJ2-7	-	TRBV6-5	-	CASSRRKTQTYEQYF	TGTGCCAGCAGCCGTCGAAAGACCCAGACCTACGAGCAGTACTTC
TRBJ2-1	TRBD2	TRBV28	few	CASRGTSGSSYNEQFF	TGTGCCAGCAGAGGGACTAGCGGGAGCTCCTACAATGAGCAGTTCTTC